The 17 T cell receptor beta chains in this list originate from one sample, sequenced in a study of beta chain features in type 1 diabetes. What was sequenced were expressed TCRB transcripts, since all of the isolated RNA had been reverse transcribed. Method: immunoSEQ multiplex PCR; TCRdb's copy keeps in-frame clones and lacks some. The sample consists of 300,000 to 450,000 clones, about 18% of them appearing once. Specimen: naive CD4+ T cells from blood. These receptors all come from a woman between 18 and 30 years old in good health.

This clone occurred a few times. The chain links TRBV4-2 to TRBJ2-3; 8 bases align to TRBD2. There are 18 residues in the CDR3. J gave up 2 bases and V 2 bases, and 12 bases lay outside the gene matches. The germline V gene has CDR1 LGHNA and CDR2 YNFKEQ. This CDR3 reads CASSQSTKNSGVTDTQYF. DNA of the CDR3: TGTGCCAGCAGCCAATCTACCAAGAATAGCGGGGTCACAGATACGCAGTATTTT.

The chain couples TRBV5-6 to TRBJ2-7; 14 nucleotides align to TRBD2. This CDR3 has 15 amino acids. In germline, CDR1 is SGHDT, CDR2 YYEEEE. J was trimmed by 2 bases and V by 4 bases; bases with no gene match: 2. The CDR3 here is CASSAGLAGAYEQYF. DNA of the CDR3: TGTGCCAGCAGCGCGGGACTAGCGGGAGCCTACGAGCAGTACTTC.

This chain links TRBV4-3 with TRBJ2-2, with D possibly TRBD2 on 7 matching bases. V shed 1 base and J shed 5 bases, with 14 bases lying between them. The CDR3 extends over 16 amino acids. Germline V CDR1 and CDR2: LGHNA, YSLEER. This CDR3 reads CASSQGAGRGTGELFF. As DNA, the CDR3 is TGCGCCAGCAGCCAAGGAGCGGGGAGGGGGACCGGGGAGCTGTTTTTT.

CDR3 bases: TGTGCCAGCAGCTTCTCAGGGGGCAACGGCTACACCTTC. Amino acids: CASSFSGGNGYTF. The rearrangement joins TRBV7-9 to TRBJ1-2, with TRBD1 identical over 8 bases. The germline V gene encodes CDR1 SEHNR and CDR2 FQNEAQ (reference sequence). V lost 3 bases, J lost 8 bases, and 5 bases stayed unmatched. The CDR3 sequence is 13 residues long.

This clone was found a few times. The chain combines TRBV7-3 with TRBJ2-2; D remains ambiguous. Trimming left V 5 bases short and J 5 bases short, with 9 bases between. CDR1 and CDR2 (germline): SGHTA, FQGTGA. This CDR3 is 13 amino acids long. The CDR3 is CASSVDTTGELFF. The CDR3 nucleotides read TGTGCCAGCAGCGTCGACACGACCGGGGAGCTGTTTTTT.

This clone was counted a few times. The chain uses TRBV9 and TRBJ2-1; 11 bases agree with TRBD2. Germline lookup yields CDR1 SGDLS and CDR2 YYNGEE. The CDR3 length is 15 residues. V dropped 4 bases and J dropped 6; count of bases not matched to a gene: 6. CDR3 DNA: TGTGCCAGCAGCTCCGTAGCGGGAGGGGGCAATGAGCAGTTCTTC. Protein product: CASSSVAGGGNEQFF.

In this sample, this clone turned up many times. The chain uses TRBV23-1 and TRBJ2-5; D gene uncertain. TRBV23-1 is annotated as an ORF whose role is uncertain. This CDR3 contains 11 residues. Trimming cost V 4 bases and J 4 bases, with 4 bases left between them. Here the CDR3 reads CASSPRETQYF. The CDR3 bases are TGCGCCAGCAGTCCCCGAGAGACCCAGTACTTC.

Only a few counts were recorded for this clone. V is TRBV20-1 and J is TRBJ2-1; no reliable D call. Trimming took 3 bases from V and 6 from J, leaving 6 bases between them. This CDR3 has 11 residues. From germline, CDR1 is DFQATT and CDR2 SNEGSKA (reference sequence). The CDR3 sequence is CSASRGNEQFF. CDR3 nucleotides: TGCAGTGCTAGTCGAGGCAATGAGCAGTTCTTC.

Regarding this clone: The same CDR3 is also encoded by other DNA sequences in this sample. The rearrangement links TRBV5-1 to TRBJ2-6, with D uncertain. V was cut by 2 bases and J by 3 bases, with 9 bases left in between. Germline CDR1 and CDR2: SGHRS and YFSETQ. The CDR3 is 15 residues long. The CDR3 DNA is TGCGCCAGCAGCTTATCACTTAGTGGGGCCAACGTCCTGACTTTC. This translates into CASSLSLSGANVLTF.

V and J are TRBV2 and TRBJ2-1, with a tentative D call TRBD2 (5 bases). Trimming stripped 5 bases from V and 0 bases from J, with 11 bases between. Germline CDR1 and CDR2: SNHLY and FYNNEI. This CDR3 is built from 15 residues. The CDR3: CASSQGLYSYNEQFF. DNA of the CDR3: TGTGCCAGCAGTCAAGGACTCTACTCCTACAATGAGCAGTTCTTC. The full variable domain, rest sourced from reference TRBV2 and TRBJ2-1, is EPEVTQTPSHQVTQMGQEVILRCVPISNHLYFYWYRQILGQKVEFLVSFYNNEISEKSEIFDDQFSVERPDGSNFTLKIRSTKLEDSAMYFCASSQGLYSYNEQFFGPGTRLTVL.

A word on this clone: The CDR3 does not end in the conserved phenylalanine or tryptophan, so this is likely a read error. It is unclear where the CDR3 begins or ends on the DNA, so no DNA is shown, and the CDR3 is as TCRdb lists it. The chain uses TRBV28 and TRBJ1-2; the D call TRBD1 from the table was never checked on the DNA. Germline V lookup: CDR1 MDHEN, CDR2 SYDVKM. The CDR3 spans 13 amino acids, including both terminal residues. The CDR3 protein is CASSSSSWTVRMV.

This clone was seen only a few times. The chain has TRBV9 and TRBJ2-6; 8 bases are a match to TRBD1. V lost 4 bases to trimming and J lost 5 bases; unmatched junction nucleotides: 14. This CDR3 has 18 amino acids. Germline CDR1 SGDLS, CDR2 YYNGEE. CDR3 in amino acids: CASSLGQGPPLRANVLTF. Here the CDR3 DNA reads TGTGCCAGCAGCTTAGGACAGGGCCCTCCTCTGAGGGCCAACGTCCTGACTTTC.

The table lists this clone with a few counts. CDR3 in DNA: TGTGCCTGGAGAACACCGGGACAGGGCTGGTATGGCACTGAAGCTTTCTTT. Residues: CAWRTPGQGWYGTEAFF. The chain is built from TRBV30 and TRBJ1-1, with 9 bases lining up with TRBD1. V shed 3 bases, J shed 4 bases, and the junction held 15 bases outside the gene matches. In germline, CDR1 is GTSNPN, CDR2 SVGIG (reference sequence). The CDR3 is 17 residues long.

This clone was counted a few times. The chain has TRBV29-1 and TRBJ2-3, with TRBD2 as a possible D gene (5 bases). This CDR3 has 11 amino acids. Germline V CDR1 and CDR2: SQVTM, ANQGSEA. Trimming took 5 bases from V and 3 from J, leaving 6 bases between them. The CDR3 DNA is TGCAGCGTTCCGGGAACAGATACGCAGTATTTT. It encodes CSVPGTDTQYF.

This chain connects TRBV14 to TRBJ2-1; TRBD1 is a possible D gene (5 bases). The CDR3 is made up of 15 amino acids. With 2 bases removed from V and 3 bases from J, the gap between germline ends came to 11 bases. In germline, CDR1 is SGHDN, CDR2 FVKESK. The CDR3 DNA sequence: TGTGCCAGCAGCCAACCAGGGTCGTACTACAATGAGCAGTTCTTC. Its protein is CASSQPGSYYNEQFF.

The chain carries TRBV5-1 and TRBJ2-5; 8 bases match TRBD1. This CDR3 region has 13 residues. Germline V CDR1 and CDR2: SGHRS, YFSETQ. V shed 8 bases, J shed 4 bases, and the junction held 7 bases outside the gene matches. The DNA for the CDR3 is TGCGCCAGTTGCCCAGGGGGCGTAGAGACCCAGTACTTC. Its translation: CASCPGGVETQYF. Combining the CDR3 with reference TRBV5-1 and TRBJ2-5 gives the whole variable domain KAGVTQTPRYLIKTRGQQVTLSCSPISGHRSVSWYQQTPGQGLQFLFEYFSETQRNKGNFPGRFSGRQFSNSRSEMNVSTLELGDSALYLCASCPGGVETQYFGPGTRLLVL.

This clone was seen a few times. The V gene is TRBV6-6, the J gene TRBJ2-7, with 12 bases matching TRBD1. Germline V CDR1 and CDR2: MNHNY, SVGAGI (reference sequence). The CDR3 consists of 16 residues. V gave up 6 bases and J gave up 7 bases; unmatched junction bases: 13. The CDR3 spells CASRVPAGTGGGEQYF. For the CDR3, the DNA is TGTGCCAGCAGGGTCCCCGCCGGGACAGGGGGCGGTGAGCAGTACTTC.